The clone carrying this T cell receptor beta chain was observed once. The antigen is not known. Next came a second PCR, run for about 6 to 12 cycles, which used a sample-barcoded 5' primer along with a J-beta primer mix. One entry per CDR3 protein results from TCRdb running MiXCR on the 5' RACE reads. The sample holds 800,000 to 950,000 distinct CDR3 sequences, around 46% seen once. This CDR3 has 15 residues. V was clipped by 4 bases and J by 5 bases; unmatched bases: 2. CDR1 is MNHEY and CDR2 is SMNVEV in the germline V gene (reference sequence). These data come from a study of blood T cells in healthy people across ages. Study-wide results and limits: The study found more naive CD4+ cells and higher diversity in long-lived than aged donors. Unknown CMV status may confound age-related changes in expanded clones.

The receptor was derived from a man aged 30 to 39 in good health. Sequenced sample: blood. The V and J genes are TRBV27 and TRBJ2-1; 13 bases are a match to TRBD2. CDR3 sequence: CASSSGLAGHNEQFF. The CDR3, as DNA: TGTGCCAGCAGTTCGGGACTAGCGGGGCACAATGAGCAGTTCTTC.